Listed here is a single T cell receptor (beta chain). These data come from a study of T cell changes during pregnancy in multiple sclerosis. The germline V gene has CDR1 LGHNA and CDR2 YSLEER. CDR3 length: 16 residues. Trimming took off 2 bases at V and 10 bases at J, with 21 bases between the two ends. Repertoires were generated with immunoSEQ multiplex PCR, while TCRdb's copy carries only in-frame clones and drops some. There are approximately 34,000 clones in the sample; over 75% occur only once, and 9.5% to 12% lies in the top ten. Sequencing used CD8+ T cells from peripheral blood mononuclear cells, obtained before pregnancy. The chain joins TRBV4-3 to TRBJ2-1, with D tentatively TRBD2 (7 bases). The receptor's source is a female donor with multiple sclerosis, enrolled in a pregnancy study. The CDR3 protein is CASSQRGGDWGSEQFF. The CDR3 nucleotides read TGCGCCAGCAGCCAAAGAGGGGGGGATTGGGGTAGCGAGCAGTTCTTC.